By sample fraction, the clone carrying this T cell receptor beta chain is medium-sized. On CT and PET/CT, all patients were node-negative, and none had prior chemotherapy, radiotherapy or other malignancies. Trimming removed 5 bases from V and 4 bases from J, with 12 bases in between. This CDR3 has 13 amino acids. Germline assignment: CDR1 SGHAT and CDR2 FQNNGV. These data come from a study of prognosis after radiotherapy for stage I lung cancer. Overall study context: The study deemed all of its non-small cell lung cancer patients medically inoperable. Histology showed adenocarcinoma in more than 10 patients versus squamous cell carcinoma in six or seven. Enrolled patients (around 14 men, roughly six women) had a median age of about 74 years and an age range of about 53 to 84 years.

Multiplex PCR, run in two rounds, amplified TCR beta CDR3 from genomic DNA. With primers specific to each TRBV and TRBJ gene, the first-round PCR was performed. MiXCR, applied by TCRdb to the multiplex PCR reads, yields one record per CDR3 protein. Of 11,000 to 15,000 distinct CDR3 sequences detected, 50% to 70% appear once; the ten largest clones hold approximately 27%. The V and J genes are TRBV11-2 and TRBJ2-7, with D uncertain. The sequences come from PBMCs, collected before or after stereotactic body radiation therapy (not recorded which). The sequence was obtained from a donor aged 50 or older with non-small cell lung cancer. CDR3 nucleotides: TGTGCCAGCAGCCCAGCCCCGCTATACGAGCAGTACTTC. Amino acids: CASSPAPLYEQYF.